One sample yielded the 9 T cell receptor beta chains listed below, sequenced in a study of identifying expanded T cells in peripheral blood. This table comes from immunoSEQ multiplex PCR, and its TCRdb copy is limited to in-frame clones, with some not included. The profile shows around 100,000 clones, over 75% of them singletons. The specimen sequenced was blood. The receptor set was obtained from a person between 18 and 70 years old in good health.

The genes are TRBV5-1 and TRBJ1-2; D remains unclear. Germline V gene lookup returns CDR1 SGHRS and CDR2 YFSETQ. This CDR3 has 15 residues. The V end lost 0 bases, the J end lost 0 bases, and 9 bases lay between the germline ends. The CDR3 sequence: CASSLGQDSNYGYTF. Written as DNA, the CDR3 is TGCGCCAGCAGCTTGGGGCAGGACTCTAACTATGGCTACACCTTC. Combining the CDR3 with reference TRBV5-1 and TRBJ1-2 gives the whole variable domain KAGVTQTPRYLIKTRGQQVTLSCSPISGHRSVSWYQQTPGQGLQFLFEYFSETQRNKGNFPGRFSGRQFSNSRSEMNVSTLELGDSALYLCASSLGQDSNYGYTFGSGTRLTVV.

The chain joins TRBV6-5 to TRBJ1-5, with unresolved D. This CDR3 region has 12 residues. Germline CDR1 and CDR2: MNHEY and SVGAGI. Trimming removed 8 bases at V and 6 bases at J, with 11 bases between. CDR3 loop: CASSNGIQPQHF. In nucleotides, the CDR3 is TGTGCCAGCTCGAACGGGATTCAGCCCCAGCATTTT.

The V gene is TRBV13, the J gene TRBJ1-1; D perhaps matches TRBD1 (5 bases). V lost 4 bases to trimming and J lost 4 bases, with 13 bases between them. CDR1 PRHDT and CDR2 FYEKMQ come from the germline V gene (reference sequence). This CDR3 contains 14 residues. CDR3 amino acids: CASSSLGGATEAFF. CDR3 DNA: TGTGCCAGCAGCTCGTTGGGAGGGGCCACTGAAGCTTTCTTT.

The chain recombines TRBV12-5 with TRBJ2-7; 9 positions agree with TRBD1. The CDR3 sequence is 14 residues long. V lost 1 base and J lost 2; bases outside the gene matches: 0. CDR1 and CDR2 (germline): LGHNT, FRNRAP. In DNA form, the CDR3 reads TGTGCTAGTGGTTTGGGGACAGGGGCCTACGAGCAGTACTTC. Its translation is CASGLGTGAYEQYF.

In its sample, this clone was seen once. The V call is TRBV5-6, the J call TRBJ1-5, with a weak D call TRBD1 (6 bases). Germline V lookup: CDR1 SGHDT, CDR2 YYEEEE. The CDR3 consists of 14 residues. Trimming took 0 bases from V and 12 from J, leaving 16 bases between them. The CDR3 DNA follows: TGTGCCAGCAGCTTGGCCGTTGGGCAGGGGTACCAGCATTTT. Amino acid sequence: CASSLAVGQGYQHF.

This rearrangement joins TRBV14 to TRBJ2-1; 7 bases align to TRBD1. Losses at the gene ends were 4 bases for V and 0 bases for J; bases not matched to a gene: 6. This CDR3 has 16 amino acids. Germline values: CDR1 SGHDN, CDR2 FVKESK. The CDR3 region is CASSRTGTDSYNEQFF. The DNA for the CDR3 is TGTGCCAGCAGCCGAACAGGGACAGACTCCTACAATGAGCAGTTCTTC.

V usage is TRBV7-2 and J usage is TRBJ2-2, with 8 bases aligning to TRBD1. V lost 2 bases, J lost 4 bases, and 3 bases stayed unmatched. The CDR3 loop spans 15 amino acids. The germline gives CDR1 SGHTA, CDR2 FQGNSA. The CDR3 DNA follows: TGTGCCAGCAGCTTAACGGACAGGGTCACCGGGGAGCTGTTTTTT. Translated: CASSLTDRVTGELFF.

This chain connects TRBV2 to TRBJ2-6, with 12 bases lining up with TRBD1. CDR3 length: 17 residues. Germline V lookup: CDR1 SNHLY, CDR2 FYNNEI. The J segment lost 2 bases and the V segment lost 3 bases, leaving 2 bases of the junction unmatched. The CDR3 spells CASSEGTGGAGANVLTF. CDR3 nucleotide sequence: TGTGCCAGCAGTGAGGGGACAGGGGGCGCTGGGGCCAACGTCCTGACTTTC.

This clone was seen only once. The chain has TRBV10-3 and TRBJ1-5, with D unresolved. The ends were cut back, 0 bases at V and 2 bases at J, with 8 bases in the middle. Germline V gene sequence: CDR1 ENHRY, CDR2 SYGVKD. The length of the CDR3 is 15 residues. The CDR3 coding sequence is TGTGCCATCAGTGAGTCACTTTGGGGCAATCAGCCCCAGCATTTT. Encoded protein: CAISESLWGNQPQHF.